This record covers a single T cell receptor beta chain. The data were obtained in a study of blood T cell repertoires in COVID-19. Overall study: PBMCs, B-cell-depleted T cells, or T cells were the source of the cDNA or gDNA that made up the material.

Generated by immunoSEQ multiplex PCR, the TCRdb table keeps only in-frame clones and is missing some. The sample has 150,000 to 200,000 clones; around 89% are singletons. Germline CDR1 is SGHKS and CDR2 is YYEKEE (reference sequence). The CDR3 sequence is 14 residues long. The trim removed 4 bases at V and 4 bases at J, leaving 4 bases unmatched. The sequenced material came from PBMCs or T cells enriched from blood (not recorded which). V gene TRBV5-5 combines with J gene TRBJ2-7, with 11 positions matching TRBD1. The TCR sequence derives from a woman aged 50 to 65 who had recovered from COVID-19. CDR3 coding DNA: TGTGCCAGCAGCATCCGGGACAGGGGGTACGAGCAGTACTTC. Amino acid sequence: CASSIRDRGYEQYF.